This TCR beta chain was observed in a study of T-cell reconstitution after alpha-beta-depleted transplantation in children. As concerns this clonotype: Its target is unknown.

A library of TCRbeta sequences, prepared with unique molecular identifiers, was generated. TCRdb re-called the PCR reads through MiXCR, storing one row per CDR3 protein. The data hold over 150,000 distinct CDR3 sequences, with 5% to 6.5% observed a single time. The germline CDR1 and CDR2 sequences are SGHKS and YYEKEE (reference sequence). V was cut by 2 bases and J by 4 bases, with 13 bases left in between. The CDR3 loop spans 16 amino acids. Broader study findings: Recipient T cells and thymic progenitors that survived gave rise to the high TCRbeta diversity observed at day 60 in some patients. T cells produced anew were the main source of T-cell counts and diversity one year after transplant. At around two months after transplant, the alpha-beta T cells were reportedly derived from several hundred expanded clones that came from non-depleted graft cells.

This specimen consisted of PBMCs, obtained before TCRalphabeta/CD19-depleted stem cell transplant. The origin of this receptor is a girl under three years old with combined immunodeficiency, due to receive a stem cell transplant. V gene TRBV5-5 combines with J gene TRBJ1-6, with D possibly being TRBD1 (5 bases). CDR3 nucleotides: TGTGCCAGCAGCTTCGGCCAGGGCGGTTATAATTCACCCCTCCACTTT. It is translated as CASSFGQGGYNSPLHF.